Listed below are T cell receptor beta chains from one sample, sequenced in a study of CD4 T cells in relation to SARS-CoV-2 and coronaviruses. Data came from immunoSEQ multiplex PCR; TCRdb stores just in-frame clones and leaves some out. The profile covers about 31,000 clones, with more than 70% appearing a single time and around 12% taken by the ten largest. Their antigens remain unidentified. Source material: CD4+ T cells from PBMCs, cultured in vitro. These receptors were taken from a human donor in good health. The CDR3 runs from the conserved cysteine through the conserved F or W. Fields, in order: D gene, J gene, clone size, CDR3 length, V gene, CDR3 DNA, CDR3 protein. The D gene is left open where the match is weak. Not every row has a clone size; where given, it reads once, few, many or a size class.

NA | TRBJ2-1 | NA | 12 | TRBV25-1 | TGTGCCAGCCGAGAGGGATTCAATGAGCAGTTCTTC | CASREGFNEQFF
TRBD2 | TRBJ2-7 | NA | 12 | TRBV29-1 | TGCAGCGCCGGCGGGGGTACCTACGAGCAGTACTTC | CSAGGGTYEQYF
NA | TRBJ2-2 | NA | 15 | TRBV9 | TGTGCCAGCAGCGTAGGGGGGGCGAACACCGGGGAGCTGTTTTTT | CASSVGGANTGELFF
NA | TRBJ2-3 | NA | 12 | TRBV19 | TGTGCCAGTAGTACCTTTACAGATACGCAGTATTTT | CASSTFTDTQYF
TRBD1 | TRBJ1-5 | NA | 15 | TRBV7-8 | TGTGCCAGCAGCTTAAACAGGGGGCGTTATCAGCCCCAGCATTTT | CASSLNRGRYQPQHF
TRBD1 | TRBJ2-2 | NA | 18 | TRBV10-3 | TGTGCCATCAGTGAGTTTGGGCACAGGGGGCGGAACACCGGGGAGCTGTTTTTT | CAISEFGHRGRNTGELFF
NA | TRBJ2-7 | NA | 12 | TRBV30 | TGTGCCTGGAGTGTACGCCCGGGGGAGCAGTACTTC | CAWSVRPGEQYF
TRBD1 | TRBJ1-1 | NA | 14 | TRBV20-1 | TGCAGTGCTAGTTTGTATATCGGGACAGGGCCAGCTTTCTTT | CSASLYIGTGPAFF
NA | TRBJ2-7 | NA | 14 | TRBV5-4 | TGTGCCAGCAGCCCCGACATCCTAACCTACGAGCAGTACTTC | CASSPDILTYEQYF
TRBD1 | TRBJ2-3 | NA | 17 | TRBV7-2 | TGTGCCAGCAGCCTACAGGGGACCACTCGAAGCACAGATACGCAGTATTTT | CASSLQGTTRSTDTQYF
NA | TRBJ1-5 | NA | 13 | TRBV6-2/TRBV6-3 | TGTGCCAGCAGCCGAGACAACAATCAGCCCCAGCATTTT | CASSRDNNQPQHF
NA | TRBJ1-2 | NA | 13 | TRBV30 | TGTGCCTGGAGTCCAGCCGGGGCCGGGGGCTACACCTTC | CAWSPAGAGGYTF
TRBD2 | TRBJ2-5 | few | 18 | TRBV7-2 | TGTGCCAGCAGCCCCACAAGGTTTCTAGCGGGGAGCCAAGAGACCCAGTACTTC | CASSPTRFLAGSQETQYF
NA | TRBJ1-5 | NA | 15 | TRBV19 | TGTGCCAGTACCCAGGGGTGGGAAGGCAATCAGCCCCAGCATTTT | CASTQGWEGNQPQHF
TRBD2 | TRBJ2-1 | NA | 16 | TRBV5-1 | TGCGCCAGCAGCTTGGAGACTAGCGGGGTTTACAATGAGCAGTTCTTC | CASSLETSGVYNEQFF
TRBD1 | TRBJ2-3 | NA | 15 | TRBV7-7 | TGTGCTAGCAGCCCAGGGACAGGGATTACAGATACGCAGTATTTT | CASSPGTGITDTQYF
NA | TRBJ2-3 | NA | 16 | TRBV5-8 | TGTGCCAGCAGCCGAGGGGCCGGAATCGGGGTAGATACGCAGTATTTT | CASSRGAGIGVDTQYF
NA | TRBJ2-1 | NA | 14 | TRBV19 | TGTGCCAGTAGTACCCCCGGTCCTTACAATGAGCAGTTCTTC | CASSTPGPYNEQFF
NA | TRBJ1-6 | NA | 13 | TRBV6-5 | TGTGCCAGCAGTTTTCCACGAGCTTCACCCCTCCACTTT | CASSFPRASPLHF
NA | TRBJ2-7 | NA | 14 | TRBV7-9 | TGTGCCAGCAGCTCAGTGACAGTCTCCTACGAGCAGTACTTC | CASSSVTVSYEQYF
NA | TRBJ2-3 | NA | 16 | TRBV2 | TGTGCCAGCAGTGAAGCGGTAGCGAGAGGGTCAGATACGCAGTATTTT | CASSEAVARGSDTQYF
NA | TRBJ2-1 | NA | 12 | TRBV5-1 | TGCGCCAGCAGCCGAACGACGGGTGAGCAGTTCTTC | CASSRTTGEQFF
NA | TRBJ2-3 | NA | 13 | TRBV11-1 | TGTGCCAGCAGCCGAGAGAGAACAGATACGCAGTATTTT | CASSRERTDTQYF
NA | TRBJ2-5 | NA | 15 | TRBV19 | TGTGCCAGTAGTATAGATACAGGGAGGCAAGAGACCCAGTACTTC | CASSIDTGRQETQYF
NA | TRBJ1-5 | NA | 13 | TRBV19 | TGTGCCAGCAGGGATCATAGCAATCAGCCCCAGCATTTT | CASRDHSNQPQHF
NA | TRBJ2-1 | NA | 13 | TRBV6-5 | TGTGCCAGCAGTCAGAGAGAAGATAGGGAGCAGTTCTTC | CASSQREDREQFF
NA | TRBJ2-2 | NA | 14 | TRBV7-2 | TGTGCCAGCAGCTTGGTCGGGGACACCGGGGAGCTGTTTTTT | CASSLVGDTGELFF
NA | TRBJ2-3 | few | 13 | TRBV5-1 | TGCGCCAGCAGACTAGAGGGAGCAGATACGCAGTATTTT | CASRLEGADTQYF